The present T cell receptor (beta chain) was sequenced within a study of blood T cell repertoires in COVID-19. Background on the study: Donors in the United States, Italy and Spain gave samples during acute or convalescent COVID-19. In each case, the material was cDNA or gDNA derived from T cells, B-cell-depleted T cells, or PBMCs.

In the authors' workflow: It was from reference gene primer amplification that nucleated cell counts were estimated. Libraries were prepared by immunoSEQ multiplex PCR; TCRdb keeps only in-frame clonotypes and omits some of them. V and J calls plus clone size are reproduced from that table; the DNA served to infer D and trimming. Among about 69,000 clones listed, roughly 80% were seen once. The trim removed 4 bases at V and 9 bases at J, leaving 5 bases unmatched. The CDR3 spans 15 residues. The germline V gene has CDR1 KGHSY and CDR2 FQNENV. Seattle's enrolled individuals joined amid active infection and were then monitored longitudinally.

The chain uses TRBV16 and TRBJ1-6; TRBD1 agrees at 11 bases. The receptor comes from a man aged 50-60 years with COVID-19, enrolled during active disease. The specimen was peripheral blood. The CDR3 sequence is CASSPGTGGSSPLHF. Written as DNA, the CDR3 is TGTGCCAGCAGCCCAGGGACAGGGGGGAGTTCACCCCTCCACTTT.